The entry that follows covers one T cell receptor (beta chain) sequence. Its antigen is unidentified. This specimen comes from a study of pediatric ulcerative colitis. Repertoires were generated with immunoSEQ multiplex PCR, while TCRdb's copy carries only in-frame clones and drops some. The sample yields approximately 14,000 clones, 75% to 90% seen once. The CDR3 has 13 residues. Germline CDR1 SGHTA, CDR2 FQGTGA. V lost 3 bases and J 7 bases, leaving 11 bases between the germline ends. Study conclusions and caveats: Blood-rectal clonal overlap within each person was significantly higher in ulcerative colitis patients than controls.

The chain has TRBV7-3 and TRBJ2-3; a weak D match, TRBD1 (6 bases). Input material: blood. The clonotype comes from a boy younger than 18 with moderate ulcerative colitis. The CDR3 loop reads CASSLSGENTQYF. The CDR3 nucleotides read TGTGCCAGCAGCTTGTCAGGGGAAAATACGCAGTATTTT.